This T cell receptor beta chain was profiled in a study of control samples from healthy donors and cancer patients. Method: immunoSEQ multiplex PCR; TCRdb's copy keeps in-frame clones and lacks some. The sample holds 150,000 to 200,000 clones, around 94% seen once. The CDR3 is made up of 13 amino acids. V shed 0 bases and J shed 4 bases, with 6 bases lying between them. CDR1 is SGHTA, CDR2 FQGTGA, per germline. The origin of this receptor is a man aged 25-40 years in good health. The specimen was blood. The rearrangement links TRBV7-3 to TRBJ1-1, with D possibly matching TRBD1 (6 bases). The DNA for the CDR3 is TGTGCCAGCAGCTTAACAGGGGGCACTGAAGCTTTCTTT. Amino acids: CASSLTGGTEAFF.